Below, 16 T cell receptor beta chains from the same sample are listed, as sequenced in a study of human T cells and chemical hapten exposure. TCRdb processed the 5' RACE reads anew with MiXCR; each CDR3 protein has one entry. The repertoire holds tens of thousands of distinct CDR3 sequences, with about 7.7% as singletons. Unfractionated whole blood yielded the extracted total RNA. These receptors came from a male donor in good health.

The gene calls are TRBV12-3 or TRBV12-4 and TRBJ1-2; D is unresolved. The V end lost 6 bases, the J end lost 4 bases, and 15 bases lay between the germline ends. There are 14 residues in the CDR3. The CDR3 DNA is TGTGCCAGCAGCCCCTCTCTTAAGGGCTATGGCTACACCTTC. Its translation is CASSPSLKGYGYTF.

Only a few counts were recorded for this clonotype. In DNA, the CDR3 is TGCAGTGCTAGAGAAGGCATAAACTATGGCTACACCTTC. It specifies CSAREGINYGYTF. This chain connects TRBV20-1 to TRBJ1-2; D remains ambiguous. CDR1 is DFQATT, CDR2 SNEGSKA, per germline (reference sequence). Trimming stripped 0 bases from V and 2 bases from J, with 7 bases between. The CDR3 runs 13 residues.

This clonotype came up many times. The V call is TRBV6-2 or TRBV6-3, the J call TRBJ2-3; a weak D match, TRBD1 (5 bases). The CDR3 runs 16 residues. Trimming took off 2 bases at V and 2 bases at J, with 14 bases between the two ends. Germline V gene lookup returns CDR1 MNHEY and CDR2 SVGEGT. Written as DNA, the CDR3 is TGTGCCAGCAGTTACAGGCCGACAGCCAACACAGATACGCAGTATTTT. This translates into CASSYRPTANTDTQYF.

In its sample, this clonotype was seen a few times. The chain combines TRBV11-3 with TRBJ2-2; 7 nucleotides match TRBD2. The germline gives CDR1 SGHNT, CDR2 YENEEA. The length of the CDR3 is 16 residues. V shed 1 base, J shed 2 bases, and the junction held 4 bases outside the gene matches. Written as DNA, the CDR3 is TGTGCCAGCAGCTTAGCGGGGAGGGGAAACACCGGGGAGCTGTTTTTT. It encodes CASSLAGRGNTGELFF.

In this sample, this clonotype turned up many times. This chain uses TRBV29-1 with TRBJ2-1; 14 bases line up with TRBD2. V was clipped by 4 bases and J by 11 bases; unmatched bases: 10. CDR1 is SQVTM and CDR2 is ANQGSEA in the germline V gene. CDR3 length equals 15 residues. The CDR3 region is CSVGGLAGAPRQQFF. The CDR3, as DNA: TGCAGCGTTGGGGGACTAGCGGGAGCCCCAAGGCAGCAGTTCTTC.

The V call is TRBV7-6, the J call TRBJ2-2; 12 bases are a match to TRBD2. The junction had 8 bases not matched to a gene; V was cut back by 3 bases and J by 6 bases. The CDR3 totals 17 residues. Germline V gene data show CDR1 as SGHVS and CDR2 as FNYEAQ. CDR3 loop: CASSFLPGLAGSGELFF. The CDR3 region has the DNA TGTGCCAGCAGCTTCCTACCAGGACTAGCGGGGTCCGGGGAGCTGTTTTTT.

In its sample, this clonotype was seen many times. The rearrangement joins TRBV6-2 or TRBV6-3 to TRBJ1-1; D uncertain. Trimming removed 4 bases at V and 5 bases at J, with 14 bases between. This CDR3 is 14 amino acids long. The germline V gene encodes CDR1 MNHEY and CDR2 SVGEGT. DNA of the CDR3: TGTGCCAGCAGTTCTCCGACCGGTAGGACTGAAGCTTTCTTT. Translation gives CASSSPTGRTEAFF.

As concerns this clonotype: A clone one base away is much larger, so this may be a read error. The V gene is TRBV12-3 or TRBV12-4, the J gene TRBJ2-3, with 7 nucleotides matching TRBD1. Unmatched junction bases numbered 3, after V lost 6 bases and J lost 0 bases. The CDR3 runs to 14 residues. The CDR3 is CASRATGSTDTQYF. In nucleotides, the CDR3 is TGTGCCAGCAGGGCGACAGGGAGCACAGATACGCAGTATTTT.

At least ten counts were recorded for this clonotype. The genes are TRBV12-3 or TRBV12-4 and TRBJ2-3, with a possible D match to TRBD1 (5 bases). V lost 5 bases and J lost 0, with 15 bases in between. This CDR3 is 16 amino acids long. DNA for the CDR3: TGTGCCAGCAGTATGACAGTCCTCCCTAGCACAGATACGCAGTATTTT. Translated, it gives CASSMTVLPSTDTQYF.

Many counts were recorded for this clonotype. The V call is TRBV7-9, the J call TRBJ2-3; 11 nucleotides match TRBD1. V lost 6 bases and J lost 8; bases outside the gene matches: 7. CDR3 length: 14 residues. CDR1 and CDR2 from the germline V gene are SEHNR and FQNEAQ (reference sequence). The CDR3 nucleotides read TGTGCCAGCAGGTTGGACAGGGGGCTCGGTACGCAGTATTTT. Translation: CASRLDRGLGTQYF.

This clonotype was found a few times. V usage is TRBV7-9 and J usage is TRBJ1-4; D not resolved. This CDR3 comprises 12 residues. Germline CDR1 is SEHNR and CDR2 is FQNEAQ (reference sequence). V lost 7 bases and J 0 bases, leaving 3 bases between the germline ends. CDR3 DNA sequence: TGTGCCAGCAACCCAACTAATGAAAAACTGTTTTTT. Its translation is CASNPTNEKLFF.

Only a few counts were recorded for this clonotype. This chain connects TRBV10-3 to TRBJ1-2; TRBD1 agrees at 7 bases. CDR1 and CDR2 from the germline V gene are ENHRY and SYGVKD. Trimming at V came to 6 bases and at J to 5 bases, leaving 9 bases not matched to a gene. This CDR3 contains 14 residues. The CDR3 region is CAIRRPGTAYGYTF. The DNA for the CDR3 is TGTGCCATCAGGAGGCCCGGGACAGCGTATGGCTACACCTTC.

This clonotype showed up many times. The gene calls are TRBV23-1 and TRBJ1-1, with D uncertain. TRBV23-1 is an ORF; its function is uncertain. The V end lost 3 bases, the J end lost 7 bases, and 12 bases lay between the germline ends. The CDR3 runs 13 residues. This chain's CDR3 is CASSHRGYNEAFF. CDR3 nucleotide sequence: TGCGCCAGCAGTCATCGAGGTTACAATGAAGCTTTCTTT.

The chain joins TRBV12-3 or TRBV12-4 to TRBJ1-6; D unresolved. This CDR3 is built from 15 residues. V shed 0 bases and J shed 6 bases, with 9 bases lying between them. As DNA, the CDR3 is TGTGCCAGCAGTTTAGCCCCGGGATTTAATTCACCCCTCCACTTT. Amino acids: CASSLAPGFNSPLHF.

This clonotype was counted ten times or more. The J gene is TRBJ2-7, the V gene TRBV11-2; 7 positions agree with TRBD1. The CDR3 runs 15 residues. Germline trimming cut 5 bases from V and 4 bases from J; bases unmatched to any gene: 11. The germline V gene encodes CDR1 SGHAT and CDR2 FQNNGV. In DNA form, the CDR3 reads TGTGCCAGCAGCCAGCCCGGACAGGCAGAGTACGAGCAGTACTTC. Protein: CASSQPGQAEYEQYF. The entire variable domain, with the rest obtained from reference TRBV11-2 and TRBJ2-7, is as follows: EAGVAQSPRYKIIEKRQSVAFWCNPISGHATLYWYQQILGQGPKLLIQFQNNGVVDDSQLPKDRFSAERLKGVDSTLKIQPAKLEDSAVYLCASSQPGQAEYEQYFGPGTRLTVT.

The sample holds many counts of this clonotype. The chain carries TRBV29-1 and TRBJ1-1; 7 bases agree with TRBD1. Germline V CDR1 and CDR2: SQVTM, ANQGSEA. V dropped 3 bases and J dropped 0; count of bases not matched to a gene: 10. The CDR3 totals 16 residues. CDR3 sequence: CSVEGRGTSMNTEAFF. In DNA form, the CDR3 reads TGCAGCGTTGAGGGCAGGGGGACTTCAATGAACACTGAAGCTTTCTTT.